This entry features one T cell receptor beta chain sequence. Its antigen remains unknown. Method: immunoSEQ multiplex PCR; TCRdb's copy keeps in-frame clones and lacks some. Among roughly 1,100,000 clones listed, under 80% were seen once. The sample belongs to a study of shared clonotypes between healthy human individuals. The study's findings and limits: It was expected that sequencing depth would affect clonotype sharing among donors.

The germline V and J ends were trimmed by 0 bases and 0 bases, with 6 bases remaining between them. This CDR3 region has 15 residues. Germline CDR1 reads GTSNPN; CDR2 reads SVGIG (reference sequence). The donors, healthy adults who were HIV-negative, had experienced no recent acute infections or vaccinations. The rearrangement links TRBV30 to TRBJ2-6, with D unclear. Specimen: memory CD4+ T cells sorted from blood. The subset was: CD45RA-negative fraction. This receptor was obtained from a man aged 18 to 35 in good health. The CDR3 coding sequence is TGTGCCTGGAGTGTACATAACTCTGGGGCCAACGTCCTGACTTTC. Residues: CAWSVHNSGANVLTF. The variable domain in full, completed from reference TRBV30 and TRBJ2-6, reads SQTIHQWPATLVQPVGSPLSLECTVEGTSNPNLYWYRQAAGRGLQLLFYSVGIGQISSEVPQNLSASRPQDRQFILSSKKLLLSDSGFYLCAWSVHNSGANVLTFGAGSRLTVL.